These 20 T cell receptor beta chains originate from one sample sequenced in a study of brain T cells in children with intractable seizures. Measured with immunoSEQ multiplex PCR; TCRdb has only the in-frame clones, and not every one. The sample consists of just under 65,000 clones, roughly 95% of them appearing once. The specimen was peripheral blood, collected at surgery. These receptors were obtained from a boy in the first two years of life with focal cortical dysplasia and intractable seizures.

The CDR3, as DNA: TGTGCCAGCTCACCCTCTAGCGGGGAGAGCACAGATACGCAGTATTTT. Protein product: CASSPSSGESTDTQYF. The chain carries TRBV18 and TRBJ2-3, with 9 bases matching TRBD2. This CDR3 spans 16 amino acids. V lost 3 bases and J lost 0; bases outside the gene matches: 4. In germline, CDR1 is KGHSH, CDR2 LQKENI.

The V gene is TRBV6-5, the J gene TRBJ1-2, with D perhaps matching TRBD1 (6 bases). The V end lost 7 bases, the J end lost 2 bases, and 14 bases lay between the germline ends. The CDR3 runs 14 residues. CDR1 is MNHEY and CDR2 is SVGAGI in the germline V gene. CDR3 nucleotides: TGTGCCAGCACATATGGGGGGGCGAACTATGGCTACACCTTC. Translating it yields CASTYGGANYGYTF.

This chain links TRBV19 with TRBJ2-1, with D possibly being TRBD2 (5 bases). This CDR3 region has 14 residues. The V gene lost 3 bases and the J gene lost 0 bases, with 6 bases spanning the gap. Germline-derived CDR1 and CDR2 are LNHDA and SQIVND (reference sequence). The CDR3 loop is CASSIGSSYNEQFF. Here the CDR3 DNA reads TGTGCCAGTAGTATTGGGAGCTCCTACAATGAGCAGTTCTTC.

This clone was counted a single time. This chain uses TRBV18 with TRBJ1-6; maybe TRBD1 (5 bases). CDR1 KGHSH and CDR2 LQKENI come from the germline V gene. CDR3 size: 13 residues. V lost 3 bases to trimming and J lost 8 bases, with 8 bases between them. DNA of the CDR3: TGTGCCAGCTCACCGACAGCCGATTCACCCCTCCACTTT. Its translation is CASSPTADSPLHF.

The rearrangement joins TRBV12-5 to TRBJ2-3; D uncertain. Germline V lookup: CDR1 LGHNT, CDR2 FRNRAP. The V and J ends lost 5 bases and 3 bases respectively, with 12 bases between them. The CDR3 sequence is 14 residues long. The CDR3 nucleotides read TGTGCTAGTGGTAGACAAGGGTCAACAGATACGCAGTATTTT. Its protein product is CASGRQGSTDTQYF.

The chain combines TRBV2 with TRBJ2-1; 7 bases fit TRBD2. The germline V gene has CDR1 SNHLY and CDR2 FYNNEI. V lost 3 bases, J lost 7 bases, and 15 bases stayed unmatched. The CDR3 has 17 amino acids. The chain's CDR3 is CASSEGLWGGFGNEQFF. The CDR3 DNA reads TGTGCCAGCAGTGAGGGGCTTTGGGGGGGATTTGGAAATGAGCAGTTCTTC.

The rearrangement uses TRBV10-1 and TRBJ2-3; a weak D match, TRBD2 (6 bases). The CDR3 sequence is 16 residues long. Per the germline V gene, CDR1 is WNHNN and CDR2 is SYGVQD (reference sequence). The V end was cut by 3 bases, the J end by 0 bases, with 13 bases between. DNA of the CDR3: TGCGCCAGCAGTGATAAGGGAGGCCCTAGCACAGATACGCAGTATTTT. Residues: CASSDKGGPSTDTQYF.

V is TRBV5-1 and J is TRBJ2-1; TRBD2 aligns across 11 bases. The junction had 6 bases not matched to a gene; V was cut back by 0 bases and J by 10 bases. Germline loops: CDR1 SGHRS, CDR2 YFSETQ. The CDR3 extends over 15 amino acids. The CDR3 reads CASSLVLAGGSEQFF. CDR3 in DNA: TGCGCCAGCAGCTTGGTGCTAGCGGGAGGTAGCGAGCAGTTCTTC.

V is TRBV19 and J is TRBJ1-5, with 8 bases fitting TRBD1. This CDR3 has 18 amino acids. With 3 bases clipped from V and 0 bases from J, the junction kept 10 bases outside the gene matches. From germline, CDR1 is LNHDA and CDR2 SQIVND (reference sequence). For the CDR3, the DNA is TGTGCCAGTAGTATGGGAACAGGGGGGGGTTATAGCAATCAGCCCCAGCATTTT. It codes for CASSMGTGGGYSNQPQHF.

CDR3 protein: CAISEEGETQYF. The DNA for the CDR3 is TGTGCCATCAGTGAGGAGGGGGAGACCCAGTACTTC. V and J are TRBV10-3 and TRBJ2-5, with D possibly being TRBD1 or TRBD2 (5 bases each). CDR3 length: 12 residues. Germline CDR1 and CDR2: ENHRY and SYGVKD. The V and J ends lost 2 bases and 5 bases respectively, with 6 bases between them.

This chain connects TRBV10-1 to TRBJ2-1; 7 bases fit TRBD2. The CDR3 loop spans 17 amino acids. Per germline, CDR1 WNHNN and CDR2 SYGVQD (reference sequence). The ends lost 0 bases at V and 7 bases at J; junction bases unmatched: 12. The DNA for the CDR3 is TGCGCCAGCAGTGAGTCTACCCCGGGACTATCAGGGAATGAGCAGTTCTTC. It codes for CASSESTPGLSGNEQFF.

The chain has TRBV19 and TRBJ1-1; a possible D gene is TRBD1 (5 bases). Trimming stripped 1 base from V and 8 bases from J, with 8 bases between. The CDR3 totals 12 residues. Germline assignment: CDR1 LNHDA and CDR2 SQIVND (reference sequence). CDR3 protein: CASSIGREEAFF. The CDR3 coding sequence is TGTGCCAGTAGTATAGGCAGGGAAGAAGCTTTCTTT.

V is TRBV7-9 and J is TRBJ2-1; D perhaps matches TRBD1 (6 bases). The V and J ends lost 9 bases and 0 bases respectively, with 9 bases between them. This CDR3 has 13 amino acids. Germline V gene lookup returns CDR1 SEHNR and CDR2 FQNEAQ (reference sequence). CDR3 loop: CASLDSSYNEQFF. CDR3 bases: TGTGCCAGTTTGGACAGCTCCTACAATGAGCAGTTCTTC. Full variable domain (remainder filled in from reference TRBV7-9 and TRBJ2-1): DTGVSQNPRHKITKRGQNVTFRCDPISEHNRLYWYRQTLGQGPEFLTYFQNEAQLEKSRLLSDRFSAERPKGSFSTLEIQRTEQGDSAMYLCASLDSSYNEQFFGPGTRLTVL.

This clone was recorded only once. CDR3 sequence: CASSLHRDSPSYEQYF. The CDR3 nucleotides read TGCGCCAGCAGCTTGCACCGGGACTCGCCCTCCTACGAGCAGTACTTC. This sequence joins TRBV5-1 and TRBJ2-7, with D possibly matching TRBD2 (6 bases). Germline-derived CDR1 and CDR2 are SGHRS and YFSETQ. V shed 1 base and J shed 0 bases, with 14 bases lying between them. This CDR3 has 16 amino acids.

This chain links TRBV20-1 with TRBJ2-5, with D unclear. The germline CDR1 and CDR2 sequences are DFQATT and SNEGSKA (reference sequence). With 3 bases removed from V and 3 bases from J, the gap between germline ends came to 5 bases. This CDR3 contains 11 residues. The CDR3 DNA follows: TGCAGTGCTAGCCTAAAAGAGACCCAGTACTTC. Translating it yields CSASLKETQYF.

The CDR3 sequence: CANATNLSYNEQFF. In DNA form, the CDR3 reads TGTGCCAACGCGACTAATCTCTCCTACAATGAGCAGTTCTTC. This sequence joins TRBV28 and TRBJ2-1; perhaps TRBD2 as D (5 bases). The length of the CDR3 is 14 residues. Germline V lookup: CDR1 MDHEN, CDR2 SYDVKM. Trimming removed 10 bases at V and 0 bases at J, with 13 bases between.

This chain links TRBV19 with TRBJ2-1, with D uncertain. Trimming stripped 1 base from V and 10 bases from J, with 8 bases between. The CDR3 has 12 amino acids. Looked up from germline, CDR1 is LNHDA and CDR2 is SQIVND (reference sequence). The CDR3 is CASSIVDGEQFF. In nucleotides, the CDR3 is TGTGCCAGTAGTATAGTTGATGGGGAGCAGTTCTTC.

This clone occurred once. J is TRBJ1-3 and V is TRBV7-3; possibly TRBD1 for D (6 bases). Trimming shortened V by 5 bases and J by 0 bases, and 8 bases separated the two germline ends. Germline CDR1 and CDR2: SGHTA and FQGTGA. This CDR3 region has 14 residues. Here the CDR3 reads CASSLGASGNTIYF. CDR3 DNA sequence: TGTGCCAGCAGCCTGGGGGCCTCTGGAAACACCATATATTTT.

The rearrangement links TRBV25-1 to TRBJ2-7; TRBD1 might be the D (6 bases). The V end was cut by 1 base, the J end by 4 bases, with 11 bases between. This CDR3 has 14 residues. In germline, CDR1 is MGHDK, CDR2 SYGVNS. The CDR3 DNA reads TGTGCCAGCAGTGAATCCGCAGGGGTTTACGAGCAGTACTTC. This codes for CASSESAGVYEQYF.

This chain connects TRBV24-1 to TRBJ2-5; TRBD2 agrees at 8 bases. This CDR3 is 16 amino acids long. V was clipped by 2 bases and J by 5 bases; unmatched bases: 9. In germline, CDR1 is KGHDR, CDR2 SFDVKD. The CDR3 region has the DNA TGTGCCACCAGTGATTCCAGGACCTCGGGGGGGGAGACCCAGTACTTC. It codes for CATSDSRTSGGETQYF.